This is a list of T cell receptor beta chains from one sample in a study of response to subunit inactivated influenza vaccine. MiXCR was run by TCRdb on the RT-PCR reads, yielding one entry per CDR3 protein. The sample yields hundreds of thousands of distinct CDR3 sequences, approximately 14% seen once. This specimen was PBMCs from blood, taken roughly 12 days after vaccination. Receptor source: a man over 45 who received an inactivated influenza vaccine. The CDR3 runs from the conserved cysteine through the conserved F or W. The D gene is left open where the match is weak. Not every row has a clone size; where given, it reads once, few, many or a size class.

few,.,TRBJ2-1,TRBV12-3/TRBV12-4,CASSGREGGVRFF,TGTGCCAGCAGTGGGCGTGAAGGCGGGGTAAGGTTCTTC
few,.,TRBJ2-3,TRBV7-9,CASSQQGDTQYF,TGTGCCAGCAGCCAACAGGGTGATACGCAGTATTTT
many,TRBD1,TRBJ1-2,TRBV12-3/TRBV12-4,CASSPSGTVYGYTF,TGTGCCAGCAGTCCAAGTGGGACAGTCTATGGCTACACCTTC
.,TRBD1,TRBJ1-1,TRBV5-6,CASSLWRGHTEAFF,TGTGCCAGCAGCTTGTGGAGGGGGCACACTGAAGCTTTCTTT
.,TRBD1,TRBJ2-1,TRBV7-8,CASSMGQVDEQFF,TGTGCCAGCAGCATGGGACAGGTCGATGAGCAGTTCTTC
.,.,TRBJ2-1,TRBV12-3/TRBV12-4,CASSLVSGSTTYSYNEQFF,TGTGCCAGCAGTTTAGTGTCAGGCAGCACGACATACTCCTACAATGAGCAGTTCTTC
few,.,TRBJ2-1,TRBV12-3/TRBV12-4,CASTGVLYNEQFF,TGTGCCAGCACGGGGGTCCTATACAATGAGCAGTTCTTC
.,.,TRBJ2-7,TRBV20-1,CSASDRSRTINEQYF,TGCAGTGCTAGTGATAGATCGAGGACCATCAACGAGCAGTACTTC
.,.,TRBJ2-3,TRBV23-1,CASSLQVDTQYF,TGCGCCAGCAGTCTGCAGGTTGATACGCAGTATTTT
many,TRBD1,TRBJ2-1,TRBV29-1,CSAEGGQANYNEQFF,TGCAGCGCTGAGGGTGGACAGGCGAACTACAATGAGCAGTTCTTC
.,.,TRBJ1-1,TRBV29-1,CSGITGMATEAFF,TGCAGCGGCATCACAGGTATGGCCACTGAAGCTTTCTTT
.,.,TRBJ2-2,TRBV29-1,CSVIRGRGGELFF,TGCAGCGTCATACGGGGGCGCGGCGGGGAGCTGTTTTTT
.,TRBD1,TRBJ2-3,TRBV24-1,CATSDTGDRAYTDTQYF,TGTGCCACCAGTGACACCGGCGACAGGGCTTATACAGATACGCAGTATTTT
few,TRBD1,TRBJ2-6,TRBV28,CASSSSIRTGHIAGANVLTF,TGTGCCAGCAGTTCTTCTATAAGGACAGGGCATATAGCGGGGGCCAACGTCCTGACTTTC
few,.,TRBJ2-7,TRBV11-1,CASSLARLGRPSSYEQYF,TGTGCCAGCAGCTTAGCGCGCTTAGGCCGACCAAGCTCCTACGAGCAGTACTTC
.,.,TRBJ1-4,TRBV20-1,CSAFPTGKEEKLFF,TGCAGTGCTTTTCCTACAGGGAAGGAAGAAAAACTGTTTTTT
many,.,TRBJ2-7,TRBV7-2,CASSLALTYEQYF,TGTGCCAGCAGCTTAGCACTGACATACGAGCAGTACTTC
few,.,TRBJ1-2,TRBV4-3,CASSHGTIYRDGYTF,TGCGCCAGCAGCCATGGAACTATTTACAGGGATGGCTACACCTTC